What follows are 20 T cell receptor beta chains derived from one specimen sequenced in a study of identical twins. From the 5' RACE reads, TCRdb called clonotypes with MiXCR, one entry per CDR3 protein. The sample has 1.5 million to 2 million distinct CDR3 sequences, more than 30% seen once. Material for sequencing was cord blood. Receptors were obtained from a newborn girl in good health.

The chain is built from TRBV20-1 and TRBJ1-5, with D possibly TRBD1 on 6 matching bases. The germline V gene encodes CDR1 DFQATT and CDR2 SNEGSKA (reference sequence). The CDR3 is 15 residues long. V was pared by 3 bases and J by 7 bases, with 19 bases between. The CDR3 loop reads CSARTPQGRYQPQHF. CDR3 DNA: TGCAGTGCTAGGACCCCACAGGGAAGGTACCAGCCCCAGCATTTT.

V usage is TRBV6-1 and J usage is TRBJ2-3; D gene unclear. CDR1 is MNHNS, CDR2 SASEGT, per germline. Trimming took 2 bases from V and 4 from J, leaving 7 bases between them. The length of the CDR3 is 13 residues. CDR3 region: CASSEYGSDTQYF. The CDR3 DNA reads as TGTGCCAGCAGTGAATATGGCTCAGATACGCAGTATTTT.

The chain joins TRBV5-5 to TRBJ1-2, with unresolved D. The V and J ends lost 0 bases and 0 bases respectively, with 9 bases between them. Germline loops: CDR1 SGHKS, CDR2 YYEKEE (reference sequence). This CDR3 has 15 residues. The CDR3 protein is CASSLVLTANYGYTF. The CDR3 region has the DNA TGTGCCAGCAGCTTGGTGTTAACAGCTAACTATGGCTACACCTTC.

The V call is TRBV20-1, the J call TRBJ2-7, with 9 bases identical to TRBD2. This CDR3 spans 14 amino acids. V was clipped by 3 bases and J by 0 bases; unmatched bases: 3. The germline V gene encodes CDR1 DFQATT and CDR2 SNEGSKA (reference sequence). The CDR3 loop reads CSASAGGTSYEQYF. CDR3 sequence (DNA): TGCAGTGCTAGTGCGGGAGGGACCTCCTACGAGCAGTACTTC.

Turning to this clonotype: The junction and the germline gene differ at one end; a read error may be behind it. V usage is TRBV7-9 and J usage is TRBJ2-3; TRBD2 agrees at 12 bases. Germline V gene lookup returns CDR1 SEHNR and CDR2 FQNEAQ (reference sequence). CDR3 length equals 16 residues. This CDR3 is CAGSLGLAGPTDTQYF. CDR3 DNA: TGTGCCGGCAGCTTAGGACTAGCGGGGCCTACAGATACGCAGTATTTT.

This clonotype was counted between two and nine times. CDR3 protein: CASGTIGTSGRTYEQYF. The CDR3 bases are TGTGCCAGCGGGACGATCGGGACTAGCGGGAGAACCTACGAGCAGTACTTC. This chain joins TRBV28 and TRBJ2-7; TRBD2 matches at 14 bases. The V and J ends lost 8 bases and 2 bases, in that order; junction bases with no gene match: 11. The CDR3 spans 17 residues. The germline CDR1 and CDR2 sequences are MDHEN and SYDVKM. Complete variable domain (other parts from reference TRBV28 and TRBJ2-7): DVKVTQSSRYLVKRTGEKVFLECVQDMDHENMFWYRQDPGLGLRLIYFSYDVKMKEKGDIPEGYSVSREKKERFSLILESASTNQTSMYLCASGTIGTSGRTYEQYFGPGTRLTVT.

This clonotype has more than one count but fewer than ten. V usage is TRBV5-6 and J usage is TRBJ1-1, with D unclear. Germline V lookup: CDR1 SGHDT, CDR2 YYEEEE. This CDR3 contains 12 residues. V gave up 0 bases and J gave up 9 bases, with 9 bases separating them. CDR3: CASSLAAGKAFF. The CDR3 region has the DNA TGTGCCAGCAGCTTGGCGGCTGGGAAAGCTTTCTTT.

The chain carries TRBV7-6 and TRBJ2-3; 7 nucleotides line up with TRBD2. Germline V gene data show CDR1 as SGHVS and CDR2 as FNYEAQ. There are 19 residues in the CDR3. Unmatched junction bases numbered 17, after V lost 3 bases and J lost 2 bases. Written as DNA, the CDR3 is TGTGCCAGCAGCTTCGGGACTAACGGATTCCCCTCCCCCACAGATACGCAGTATTTT. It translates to CASSFGTNGFPSPTDTQYF.

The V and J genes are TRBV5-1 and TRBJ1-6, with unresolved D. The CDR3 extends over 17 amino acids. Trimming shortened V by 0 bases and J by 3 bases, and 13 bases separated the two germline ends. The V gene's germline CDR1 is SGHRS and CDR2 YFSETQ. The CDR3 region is CASSLEATGIYNSPLHF. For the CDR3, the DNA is TGCGCCAGCAGCTTGGAGGCGACGGGGATCTATAATTCACCCCTCCACTTT.

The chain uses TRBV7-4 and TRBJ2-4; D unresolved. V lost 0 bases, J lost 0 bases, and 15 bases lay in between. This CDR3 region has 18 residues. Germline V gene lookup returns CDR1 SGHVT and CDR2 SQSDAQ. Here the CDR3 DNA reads TGTGCCAGCAGCTTAGCGCTTTATCCTCCTCTAGCCAAAAACATTCAGTACTTC. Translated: CASSLALYPPLAKNIQYF. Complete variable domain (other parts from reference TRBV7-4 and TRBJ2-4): GAGVSQSPRYKVAKRGRDVALRCDSISGHVTLYWYRQTLGQGSEVLTYSQSDAQRDKSGRPSGRFSAERPERSVSTLKIQRTEQGDSAVYLCASSLALYPPLAKNIQYFGAGTRLSVL.

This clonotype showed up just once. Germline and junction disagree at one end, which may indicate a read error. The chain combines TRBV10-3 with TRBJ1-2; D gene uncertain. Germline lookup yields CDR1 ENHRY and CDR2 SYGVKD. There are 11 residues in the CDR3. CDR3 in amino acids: CASSGSGGYTF. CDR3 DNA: TGTGCCAGCAGTGGTAGCGGCGGCTACACCTTC.

Written as DNA, the CDR3 is TGTGCCAGCAGTTGGGGACTCCCTGACGAGCAGTACTTC. The encoded protein is CASSWGLPDEQYF. The chain links TRBV6-2 or TRBV6-3 to TRBJ2-7; tentative D call: TRBD2 (6 bases). Germline lookup yields CDR1 MNHEY and CDR2 SVGEGT. The CDR3 runs to 13 residues. With 4 bases removed from V and 5 bases from J, the gap between germline ends came to 12 bases.

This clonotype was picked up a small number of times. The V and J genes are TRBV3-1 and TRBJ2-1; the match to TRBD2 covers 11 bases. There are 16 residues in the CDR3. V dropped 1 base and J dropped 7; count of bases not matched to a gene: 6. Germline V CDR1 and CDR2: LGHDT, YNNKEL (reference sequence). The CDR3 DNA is TGTGCCAGCAGCCAAGCGGGAATAGCGGGGGGGAATGAGCAGTTCTTC. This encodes CASSQAGIAGGNEQFF.

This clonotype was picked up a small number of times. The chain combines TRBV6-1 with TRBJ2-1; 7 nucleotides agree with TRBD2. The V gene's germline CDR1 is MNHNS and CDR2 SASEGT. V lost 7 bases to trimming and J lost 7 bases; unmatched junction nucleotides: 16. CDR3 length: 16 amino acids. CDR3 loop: CASTIGGRAVGNEQFF. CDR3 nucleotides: TGTGCCAGCACCATCGGGGGGAGGGCCGTGGGTAATGAGCAGTTCTTC.

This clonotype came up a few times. CDR3: CASSYPRQRTYGYTF. The CDR3 DNA reads TGTGCCAGCAGTTACCCGCGACAGCGCACCTATGGCTACACCTTC. V and J are TRBV6-5 and TRBJ1-2, with D perhaps TRBD1 (5 bases). V was trimmed by 2 bases and J by 4 bases, leaving 14 bases between them. Germline CDR1 reads MNHEY; CDR2 reads SVGAGI. This CDR3 spans 15 amino acids.

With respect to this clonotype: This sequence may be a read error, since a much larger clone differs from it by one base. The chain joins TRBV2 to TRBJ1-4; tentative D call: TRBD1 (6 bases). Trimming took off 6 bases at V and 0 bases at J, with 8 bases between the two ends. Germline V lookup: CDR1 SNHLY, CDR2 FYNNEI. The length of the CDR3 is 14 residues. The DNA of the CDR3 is TGTGCCAGCAGAGGGACAACAACTAATGAAAAACTGTTTTTT. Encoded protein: CASRGTTTNEKLFF. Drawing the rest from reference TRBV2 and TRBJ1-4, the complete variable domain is EPEVTQTPSHQVTQMGQEVILRCVPISNHLYFYWYRQILGQKVEFLVSFYNNEISEKSEIFDDQFSVERPDGSNFTLKIRSTKLEDSAMYFCASRGTTTNEKLFFGSGTQLSVL.

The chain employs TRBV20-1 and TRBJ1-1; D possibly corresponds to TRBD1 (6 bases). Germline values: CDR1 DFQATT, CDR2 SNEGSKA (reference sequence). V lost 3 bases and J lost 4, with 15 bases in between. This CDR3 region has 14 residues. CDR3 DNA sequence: TGCAGTGCTAGGGGTAAAGGGGGGCTCACTGAAGCTTTCTTT. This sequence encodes CSARGKGGLTEAFF.

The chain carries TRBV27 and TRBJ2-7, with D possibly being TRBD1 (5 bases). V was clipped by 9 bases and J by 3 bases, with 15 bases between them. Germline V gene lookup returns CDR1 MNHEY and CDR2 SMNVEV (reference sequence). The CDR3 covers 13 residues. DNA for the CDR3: TGTGCCAGACAGGCAGATGGAGTCTACGAGCAGTACTTC. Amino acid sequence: CARQADGVYEQYF.

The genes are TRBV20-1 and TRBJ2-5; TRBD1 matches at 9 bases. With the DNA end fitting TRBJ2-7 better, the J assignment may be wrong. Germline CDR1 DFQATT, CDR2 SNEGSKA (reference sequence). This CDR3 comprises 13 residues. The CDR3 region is CSANTGGEDEQYF. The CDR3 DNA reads TGCAGTGCTAACACAGGGGGCGAGGACGAGCAGTACTTC.

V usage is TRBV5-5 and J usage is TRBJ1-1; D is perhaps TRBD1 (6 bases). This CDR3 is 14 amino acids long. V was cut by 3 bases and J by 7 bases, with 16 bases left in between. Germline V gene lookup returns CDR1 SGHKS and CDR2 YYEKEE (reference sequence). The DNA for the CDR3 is TGTGCCAGCAGCTCCTCCGGGGGGCGCGGTGAAGCTTTCTTT. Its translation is CASSSSGGRGEAFF.